The 16 T cell receptor beta chains in this list originate from one sample, sequenced in a study of Tregs in tolerant kidney transplant recipients. Only in-frame clones appear in the TCRdb table, and some are missing; sequencing was by immunoSEQ multiplex PCR. The sample lists roughly 120,000 clones; about 90% were seen once. Sequenced: CD4+ T cells from blood. All receptors come from a human donor in good health.

The chain has TRBV7-6 and TRBJ2-5; D may match TRBD1 or TRBD2 (6 bases each). The CDR3 spans 15 residues. Trimming took off 0 bases at V and 2 bases at J, with 10 bases between the two ends. CDR1 and CDR2 from the germline V gene are SGHVS and FNYEAQ. CDR3 loop: CASSLAGGRQETQYF. The CDR3 nucleotides are TGTGCCAGCAGCTTAGCCGGGGGCCGACAAGAGACCCAGTACTTC.

The chain employs TRBV9 and TRBJ2-5, with D unresolved. The V gene's germline CDR1 is SGDLS and CDR2 YYNGEE. Trimming removed 0 bases at V and 3 bases at J, with 9 bases between. CDR3 length equals 14 residues. The CDR3: CASSVGATKETQYF. CDR3 coding DNA: TGTGCCAGCAGCGTAGGGGCCACCAAAGAGACCCAGTACTTC.

The chain links TRBV7-9 to TRBJ1-1; 9 bases are shared with TRBD1. The CDR3 totals 16 residues. CDR1 and CDR2 from the germline V gene are SEHNR and FQNEAQ (reference sequence). Trimming removed 5 bases from V and 5 bases from J; junction bases left unmatched: 12. Here the CDR3 DNA reads TGTGCCAGCAGCCAACGTCGGGACAGGGAGAGGACTGAAGCTTTCTTT. It translates to CASSQRRDRERTEAFF.

CDR3 in amino acids: CASSPTGLNTGELFF. In nucleotides, the CDR3 is TGTGCCAGCTCACCAACAGGGTTGAACACCGGGGAGCTGTTTTTT. The V call is TRBV18, the J call TRBJ2-2, with D tentatively TRBD1 (6 bases). The CDR3 consists of 15 residues. Germline V gene lookup returns CDR1 KGHSH and CDR2 LQKENI. V was pared by 2 bases and J by 1 base, with 8 bases between.

The chain joins TRBV7-2 to TRBJ1-3; D may be TRBD1 (5 bases). CDR1 is SGHTA, CDR2 FQGNSA, per germline. The CDR3 contains 16 residues. Trimming took 1 base from V and 0 from J, leaving 10 bases between them. CDR3 sequence reads: CASSLVSGNSGNTIYF. CDR3 DNA: TGTGCCAGCAGCTTAGTTTCAGGGAACTCTGGAAACACCATATATTTT.

This chain connects TRBV10-1 to TRBJ2-7; D is ambiguous. From germline, CDR1 is WNHNN and CDR2 SYGVQD (reference sequence). Trimming removed 4 bases at V and 2 bases at J, with 6 bases between. The CDR3 extends over 12 amino acids. DNA of the CDR3: TGCGCCAGCAGTGCTGCGACCTACGAGCAGTACTTC. This encodes CASSAATYEQYF.

V gene TRBV11-1 combines with J gene TRBJ1-2; D is possibly TRBD1 (5 bases). Germline assignment: CDR1 SGHAT and CDR2 FQDESV (reference sequence). V was pared by 2 bases and J by 6 bases, with 16 bases between. This CDR3 has 15 amino acids. The CDR3 DNA follows: TGTGCCAGCAGCTTATGGGGGTCCACGTTAGATGGCTACACCTTC. Amino acid sequence: CASSLWGSTLDGYTF.

As DNA, the CDR3 is TGTGCCAGCAGCCGGACGACAGCCCGACTGAACACTGAAGCTTTCTTT. This translates into CASSRTTARLNTEAFF. The rearrangement joins TRBV7-9 to TRBJ1-1, with TRBD1 as a possible D gene (5 bases). Trimming pared 5 bases from V and 0 bases from J, leaving 16 bases between. Per the germline V gene, CDR1 is SEHNR and CDR2 is FQNEAQ (reference sequence). The CDR3 loop spans 16 amino acids.

Here the CDR3 reads CASSIGGGPSYEQYF. In DNA form, the CDR3 reads TGTGCCAGTAGTATAGGGGGTGGACCCTCCTACGAGCAGTACTTC. The chain links TRBV19 to TRBJ2-7; no firm D call. The CDR3 runs 15 residues. CDR1 LNHDA and CDR2 SQIVND come from the germline V gene (reference sequence). V lost 1 base to trimming and J lost 0 bases, with 10 bases between them.

The chain links TRBV30 to TRBJ1-2; no clear D gene. The V end lost 2 bases, the J end lost 3 bases, and 7 bases lay between the germline ends. Germline assignment: CDR1 GTSNPN and CDR2 SVGIG (reference sequence). The CDR3 contains 12 residues. The CDR3 region is CAWSLGHYGYTF. CDR3 DNA: TGTGCCTGGAGTCTCGGACACTATGGCTACACCTTC.

The CDR3 sequence: CASSLRGRISADTQYF. In DNA, the CDR3 is TGTGCCAGCAGCTTACGGGGCAGGATCTCCGCAGATACGCAGTATTTT. The chain has TRBV7-9 and TRBJ2-3; D could derive from TRBD1 or TRBD2 (5 bases each). The V gene lost 2 bases and the J gene lost 4 bases, with 16 bases spanning the gap. Per germline, CDR1 SEHNR and CDR2 FQNEAQ (reference sequence). This CDR3 has 16 amino acids.

The chain carries TRBV10-2 and TRBJ2-3; D is unresolved. V lost 2 bases and J lost 1, with 7 bases in between. The CDR3 totals 14 residues. The germline gives CDR1 WSHSY, CDR2 SAAADI. The CDR3 loop reads CASSEGSRTDTQYF. The DNA of the CDR3 is TGCGCCAGCAGTGAGGGTAGTCGCACAGATACGCAGTATTTT.

This sequence joins TRBV19 and TRBJ2-3; TRBD1 is a possible D gene (6 bases). V gave up 6 bases and J gave up 2 bases, with 12 bases separating them. The CDR3 runs 14 residues. Germline V lookup: CDR1 LNHDA, CDR2 SQIVND (reference sequence). CDR3 loop: CASRMTGDTDTQYF. CDR3 in DNA: TGTGCCAGTAGGATGACAGGAGACACAGATACGCAGTATTTT.

The chain carries TRBV18 and TRBJ2-7; D unclear. This CDR3 spans 10 amino acids. Germline V gene sequence: CDR1 KGHSH, CDR2 LQKENI. V lost 2 bases and J lost 4, with 0 bases in between. CDR3 DNA: TGTGCCAGCTCACCATACGAGCAGTACTTC. This gives the protein CASSPYEQYF. Full variable domain (rest looked up from reference TRBV18 and TRBJ2-7): NAGVMQNPRHLVRRRGQEARLRCSPMKGHSHVYWYRQLPEEGLKFMVYLQKENIIDESGMPKERFSAEFPKEGPSILRIQQVVRGDSAAYFCASSPYEQYFGPGTRLTVT.

This clone was counted once. The chain uses TRBV19 and TRBJ1-1; D gene unclear. V was cut by 1 base and J by 0 bases, with 6 bases left in between. CDR3 size: 14 residues. Germline CDR1 reads LNHDA; CDR2 reads SQIVND (reference sequence). DNA of the CDR3: TGTGCCAGTAGTATAGGAGACGTGAACACTGAAGCTTTCTTT. It translates to CASSIGDVNTEAFF.

This chain uses TRBV6-1 with TRBJ2-7; 12 bases align to TRBD2. With 8 bases clipped from V and 6 bases from J, the junction kept 5 bases outside the gene matches. Looked up from germline, CDR1 is MNHNS and CDR2 is SASEGT. CDR3 length: 13 residues. The CDR3, as DNA: TGTGCCAGCCTTACTAGCGGGGGGTTCGAGCAGTACTTC. This translates into CASLTSGGFEQYF.